Following are 16 T cell receptor beta chains from one sample sequenced in a study of T cell responses to AZD1222 COVID-19 vaccine. TCRdb's copy holds only in-frame clones and misses some; the assay was immunoSEQ multiplex PCR. The sample has 170,000 or so clones, about 92% seen once. The sequencing here drew on peripheral blood, taken on day 0 of AZD1222 vaccination. Receptors were obtained from an adult in good health.

The gene calls are TRBV3-1 (or the pseudogene TRBV3-2) and TRBJ1-5; D call uncertain. Between the trimmed V and J ends, which lost 5 bases and 1 base, there was a span of 9 bases. The CDR3 has 14 amino acids. Germline V gene lookup returns CDR1 LGHDT and CDR2 YNNKEL (reference sequence). CDR3 coding DNA: TGTGCCAGCAGCGTACCTGGGAGCAATCAGCCCCAGCATTTT. Translating gives CASSVPGSNQPQHF.

V and J are TRBV29-1 and TRBJ1-1; D possibly corresponds to TRBD1 (5 bases). The CDR3 has 12 amino acids. Trimming removed 7 bases at V and 5 bases at J, with 14 bases between. Germline values: CDR1 SQVTM, CDR2 ANQGSEA. The CDR3 sequence is CSAGYGGTEAFF. CDR3 in DNA: TGCAGCGCCGGATACGGGGGGACTGAAGCTTTCTTT.

The V gene is TRBV28, the J gene TRBJ2-2, with no clear D. The CDR3 consists of 15 residues. Germline loops: CDR1 MDHEN, CDR2 SYDVKM. Trimming shortened V by 6 bases and J by 0 bases, and 11 bases separated the two germline ends. This chain's CDR3 is CASSPPLANTGELFF. In nucleotides, the CDR3 is TGTGCCAGCAGCCCCCCCCTAGCGAACACCGGGGAGCTGTTTTTT. The whole variable domain, filled in from reference TRBV28 and TRBJ2-2, reads DVKVTQSSRYLVKRTGEKVFLECVQDMDHENMFWYRQDPGLGLRLIYFSYDVKMKEKGDIPEGYSVSREKKERFSLILESASTNQTSMYLCASSPPLANTGELFFGEGSRLTVL.

The chain uses TRBV12-3 or TRBV12-4 and TRBJ1-5; the D is unclear. V gave up 3 bases and J gave up 7 bases, with 7 bases separating them. CDR3 size: 12 residues. CDR3 in amino acids: CASSFGRQPQHF. The DNA of the CDR3 is TGTGCCAGCAGTTTTGGCCGCCAGCCCCAGCATTTT.

This chain links TRBV27 with TRBJ1-5; D perhaps matches TRBD1 (5 bases). Germline V gene data show CDR1 as MNHEY and CDR2 as SMNVEV (reference sequence). The CDR3 is 14 amino acids. Trimming cost V 2 bases and J 4 bases, with 9 bases left between them. The CDR3, as DNA: TGTGCCAGCAGTTTAAGGACACCAAATCAGCCCCAGCATTTT. Translating it yields CASSLRTPNQPQHF.

This sequence joins TRBV5-5 and TRBJ1-5; D unresolved. CDR1 is SGHKS, CDR2 YYEKEE, per germline (reference sequence). The V end lost 1 base, the J end lost 3 bases, and 5 bases lay between the germline ends. The CDR3 has 13 residues. The CDR3 protein is CASSLSSNQPQHF. The CDR3 DNA reads as TGTGCCAGCAGCTTGAGCTCCAATCAGCCCCAGCATTTT.

A word on this clone: One junction end disagrees with the germline gene, perhaps due to a read error. The rearrangement joins TRBV7-7 to TRBJ2-1; TRBD2 agrees at 12 bases. Looked up from germline, CDR1 is SSHAT and CDR2 is FNYEAQ (reference sequence). This CDR3 is built from 15 residues. CDR3 in amino acids: CASSPELAGGREQFF. CDR3 nucleotide sequence: TGTGCTAGCAGTCCCGAGCTAGCGGGGGGGCGCGAGCAGTTCTTC.

The rearrangement joins TRBV5-1 to TRBJ1-6, with D perhaps matching TRBD1 (5 bases). CDR1 and CDR2 from the germline V gene are SGHRS and YFSETQ. Trimming cost V 1 base and J 10 bases, with 9 bases left between them. The CDR3 covers 13 residues. This CDR3 is CASSLQGTSPLHF. The CDR3, as DNA: TGCGCCAGCAGCTTGCAGGGAACGTCACCCCTCCACTTT.

This rearrangement joins TRBV7-2 to TRBJ2-6; 11 bases agree with TRBD1. V gave up 5 bases and J gave up 4 bases; unmatched junction bases: 13. The CDR3 spans 19 residues. Germline CDR1 SGHTA, CDR2 FQGNSA. CDR3 amino acids: CASSARFGQGARGANVLTF. The CDR3 region has the DNA TGTGCCAGCAGCGCCCGTTTCGGACAGGGGGCGCGAGGGGCCAACGTCCTGACTTTC.

This sequence joins TRBV27 and TRBJ2-3, with TRBD2 matching 7 bases. Trimming at V came to 5 bases and at J to 0 bases, leaving 5 bases not matched to a gene. In germline, CDR1 is MNHEY, CDR2 SMNVEV (reference sequence). This CDR3 has 15 amino acids. CDR3 in amino acids: CASSPRGESTDTQYF. The CDR3 DNA reads TGTGCCAGCAGTCCTCGGGGGGAGAGCACAGATACGCAGTATTTT.

The V call is TRBV29-1, the J call TRBJ1-1; D may be TRBD1 (5 bases). From germline, CDR1 is SQVTM and CDR2 ANQGSEA. The CDR3 covers 13 residues. The V gene lost 6 bases and the J gene lost 1 base, with 12 bases spanning the gap. CDR3 amino acids: CSVRDGGNTEAFF. CDR3 bases: TGCAGCGTAAGGGACGGGGGGAACACTGAAGCTTTCTTT.

This rearrangement joins TRBV6-6 to TRBJ1-1; 7 nucleotides align to TRBD1. The V gene end was trimmed by 6 bases and the J gene end by 3 bases; junction bases not matched to a gene: 7. There are 14 residues in the CDR3. Germline-derived CDR1 and CDR2 are MNHNY and SVGAGI (reference sequence). CDR3 in DNA: TGTGCCAGCAGCTACCCCAGGGGGGACACTGAAGCTTTCTTT. Translating gives CASSYPRGDTEAFF.

The rearrangement joins TRBV28 to TRBJ2-7, with unresolved D. The CDR3 runs to 14 residues. Trimming took 4 bases from V and 3 from J, leaving 13 bases between them. Per the germline V gene, CDR1 is MDHEN and CDR2 is SYDVKM. This chain's CDR3 is CASSYGPGRYEQYF. CDR3 nucleotides: TGTGCCAGCAGTTACGGACCGGGCCGCTACGAGCAGTACTTC. Based on the CDR3 plus reference TRBV28 and TRBJ2-7, the full variable domain is DVKVTQSSRYLVKRTGEKVFLECVQDMDHENMFWYRQDPGLGLRLIYFSYDVKMKEKGDIPEGYSVSREKKERFSLILESASTNQTSMYLCASSYGPGRYEQYFGPGTRLTVT.

This clone was seen only once. The CDR3 nucleotides read TGTGCCAGCAGCTTTTCTACGGATAATTCACCCCTCCACTTT. This encodes CASSFSTDNSPLHF. The chain has TRBV7-9 and TRBJ1-6, with D unclear. Trimming removed 3 bases at V and 5 bases at J, with 8 bases between. The CDR3 loop spans 14 amino acids. The V gene's germline CDR1 is SEHNR and CDR2 FQNEAQ (reference sequence).

The V gene is TRBV12-5, the J gene TRBJ1-1; maybe TRBD1 (5 bases). CDR1 and CDR2 (germline): LGHNT, FRNRAP. This CDR3 region has 16 residues. V was cut by 6 bases and J by 0 bases, with 17 bases left in between. Written as DNA, the CDR3 is TGTGCTAGTGGGTTAAATAGGGACGGACTGAACACTGAAGCTTTCTTT. Residues: CASGLNRDGLNTEAFF.

This CDR3 reads CASSDPRSGYTF. CDR3 in DNA: TGTGCCAGCAGTGACCCCCGGTCTGGCTACACCTTC. V and J are TRBV6-4 and TRBJ1-2; D unresolved. V was trimmed by 2 bases and J by 7 bases, leaving 8 bases between them. Germline V gives CDR1 MRHNA, CDR2 SNTAGT. The CDR3 covers 12 residues.